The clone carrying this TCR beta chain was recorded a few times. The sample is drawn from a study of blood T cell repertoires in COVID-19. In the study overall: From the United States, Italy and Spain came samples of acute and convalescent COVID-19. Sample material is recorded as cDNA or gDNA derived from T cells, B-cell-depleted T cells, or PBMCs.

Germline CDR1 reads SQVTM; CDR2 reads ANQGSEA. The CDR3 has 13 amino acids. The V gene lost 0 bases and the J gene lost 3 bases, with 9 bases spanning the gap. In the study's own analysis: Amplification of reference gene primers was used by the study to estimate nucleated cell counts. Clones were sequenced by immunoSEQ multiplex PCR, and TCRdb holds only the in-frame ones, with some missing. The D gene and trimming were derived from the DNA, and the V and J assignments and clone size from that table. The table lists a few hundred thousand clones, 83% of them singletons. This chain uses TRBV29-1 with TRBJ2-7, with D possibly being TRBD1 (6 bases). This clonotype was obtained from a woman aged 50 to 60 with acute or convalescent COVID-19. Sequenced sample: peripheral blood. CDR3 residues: CSVEEAGVYEQYF. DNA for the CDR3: TGCAGCGTTGAAGAGGCAGGGGTCTACGAGCAGTACTTC.